This T cell receptor beta chain stems from a study of CD8 T cells in ankylosing spondylitis. This clonotype was detected ten times or more. What it recognizes is unknown. Germline CDR1 reads DFQATT; CDR2 reads SNEGSKA (reference sequence). The J segment lost 0 bases and the V segment lost 1 base, leaving 3 bases of the junction unmatched. The CDR3 sequence is 16 residues long. MiXCR was run by TCRdb on the 5' RACE reads, yielding one entry per CDR3 protein. The sample gives some 840,000 distinct CDR3 sequences, approximately 12% of which show up once; 0.51% is in the top ten. Whole-study results and caveats: Made up of eight or nine highly homologous variants, a TCR beta motif appeared characteristic of ankylosing spondylitis blood. As for the disease-linked clones, they showed a CD8+ phenotype and occurred at relatively low frequencies in peripheral blood.

The chain recombines TRBV20-1 with TRBJ2-1; 10 bases are a match to TRBD2. This TCR was recovered from a male donor with ankylosing spondylitis. The source material was blood, either unsorted or a sorted T cell fraction (not recorded which). The CDR3 region is CSARVASGSSYNEQFF. The CDR3 DNA follows: TGCAGTGCTAGAGTGGCTAGCGGGAGCTCCTACAATGAGCAGTTCTTC.